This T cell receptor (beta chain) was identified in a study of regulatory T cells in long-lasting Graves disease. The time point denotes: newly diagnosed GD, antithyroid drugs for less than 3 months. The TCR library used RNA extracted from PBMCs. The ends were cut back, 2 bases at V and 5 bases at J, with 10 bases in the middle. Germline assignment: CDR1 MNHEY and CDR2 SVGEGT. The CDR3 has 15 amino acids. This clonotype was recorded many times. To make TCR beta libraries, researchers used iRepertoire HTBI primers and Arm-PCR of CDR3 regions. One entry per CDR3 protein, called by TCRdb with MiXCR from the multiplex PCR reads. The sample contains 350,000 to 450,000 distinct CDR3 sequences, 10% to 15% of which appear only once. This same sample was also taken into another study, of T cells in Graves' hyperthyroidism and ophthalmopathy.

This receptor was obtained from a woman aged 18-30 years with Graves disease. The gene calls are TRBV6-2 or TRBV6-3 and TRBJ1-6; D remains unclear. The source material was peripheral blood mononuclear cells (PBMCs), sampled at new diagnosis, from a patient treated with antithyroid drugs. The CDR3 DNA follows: TGTGCCAGCAGTTACCGCGGCCGGAATAATTCACCCCTCCACTTT. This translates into CASSYRGRNNSPLHF.